Included here is one T cell receptor (beta chain) sequence, with context. This entry belongs to a study of blood T cell repertoires in COVID-19. For the study at large: Acute and convalescent COVID-19 samples came from the United States, Italy and Spain.

The method was immunoSEQ multiplex PCR; TCRdb's version includes in-frame clones alone and lacks a portion of them. The repertoire holds 200,000 to 300,000 clones, with more than 80% as singletons. The germline gives CDR1 SEHNR, CDR2 FQNEAQ (reference sequence). The CDR3 is 15 amino acids. Trimming removed 0 bases from V and 3 bases from J, with 11 bases in between. The chain is built from TRBV7-9 and TRBJ1-1; no clear D. The sequencing sample was made of peripheral blood. This sequence originates from a woman aged 40-49 years with acute or convalescent COVID-19. CDR3 DNA: TGTGCCAGCAGCTTAGCGAGAGGGAGAGACACTGAAGCTTTCTTT. It is translated as CASSLARGRDTEAFF.